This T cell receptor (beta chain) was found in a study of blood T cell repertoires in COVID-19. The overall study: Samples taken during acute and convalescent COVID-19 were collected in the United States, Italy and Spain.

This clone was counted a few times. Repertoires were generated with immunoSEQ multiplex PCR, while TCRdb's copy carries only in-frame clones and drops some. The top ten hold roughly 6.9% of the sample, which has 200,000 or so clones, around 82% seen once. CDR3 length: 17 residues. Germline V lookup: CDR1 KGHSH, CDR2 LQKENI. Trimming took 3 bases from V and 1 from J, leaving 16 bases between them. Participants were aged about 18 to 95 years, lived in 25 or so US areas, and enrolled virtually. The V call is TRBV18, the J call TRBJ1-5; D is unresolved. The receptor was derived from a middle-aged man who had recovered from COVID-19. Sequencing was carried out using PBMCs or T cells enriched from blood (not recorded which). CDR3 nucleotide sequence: TGTGCCAGCTCACCGACCGGGCACGGCGGGAGCAATCAGCCCCAGCATTTT. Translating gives CASSPTGHGGSNQPQHF.